Following are 3 T cell receptor beta chains from one sample sequenced in a study of lymphopenia after photon versus proton radiotherapy. TCRdb's copy holds only in-frame clones and misses some; the assay was immunoSEQ multiplex PCR. The sample has about 70,000 clones, around 90% seen once. The material sequenced was peripheral blood, taken from a patient treated with photon-based radiotherapy. Receptors originate from a middle-aged woman with cholangiocarcinoma.

This sequence joins TRBV7-2 and TRBJ2-1; D is perhaps TRBD1 (5 bases). Germline CDR1 is SGHTA and CDR2 is FQGNSA. The CDR3 is made up of 15 amino acids. The V end was cut by 7 bases, the J end by 6 bases, with 19 bases between. Here the CDR3 reads CASTTQRGRVNEQFF. The CDR3 nucleotides are TGTGCCAGCACCACTCAACGCGGCAGGGTCAATGAGCAGTTCTTC.

CDR3 DNA: TGCGCCAGCAGCTTGGACAGGGGCACTGAAGCTTTCTTT. This codes for CASSLDRGTEAFF. The chain links TRBV5-1 to TRBJ1-1; TRBD1 agrees at 7 bases. Unmatched junction bases numbered 0, after V lost 0 bases and J lost 4 bases. Per the germline V gene, CDR1 is SGHRS and CDR2 is YFSETQ. The length of the CDR3 is 13 residues. The variable domain in full, completed from reference TRBV5-1 and TRBJ1-1, reads KAGVTQTPRYLIKTRGQQVTLSCSPISGHRSVSWYQQTPGQGLQFLFEYFSETQRNKGNFPGRFSGRQFSNSRSEMNVSTLELGDSALYLCASSLDRGTEAFFGQGTRLTVV.

The genes are TRBV4-2 and TRBJ1-6; TRBD1 might be the D (5 bases). The CDR3 totals 18 residues. CDR1 is LGHNA and CDR2 is YNFKEQ in the germline V gene. V was shortened by 0 bases and J by 7 bases, with 19 bases between the two germline ends. Written as DNA, the CDR3 is TGTGCCAGCAGCCAAGATTCCCCTTTGGCAGGGATGAATTCACCCCTCCACTTT. It specifies CASSQDSPLAGMNSPLHF.